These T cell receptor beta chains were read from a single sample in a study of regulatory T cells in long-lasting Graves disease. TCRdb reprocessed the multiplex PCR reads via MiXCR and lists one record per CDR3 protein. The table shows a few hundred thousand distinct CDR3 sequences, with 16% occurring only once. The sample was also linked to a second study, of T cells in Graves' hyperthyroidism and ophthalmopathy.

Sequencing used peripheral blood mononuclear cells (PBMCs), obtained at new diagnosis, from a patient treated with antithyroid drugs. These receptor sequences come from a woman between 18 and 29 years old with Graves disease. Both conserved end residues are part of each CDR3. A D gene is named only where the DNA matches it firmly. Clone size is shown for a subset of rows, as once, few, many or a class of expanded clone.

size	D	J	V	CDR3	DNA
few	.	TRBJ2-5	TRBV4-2	CASSQRTAGVSGETQYF	TGTGCCAGCAGCCAACGGACAGCCGGGGTCAGTGGGGAGACCCAGTACTTC
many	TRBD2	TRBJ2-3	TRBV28	CASSYTGGARATQYF	TGTGCCAGCAGTTATACGGGGGGAGCTCGGGCTACGCAGTATTTT
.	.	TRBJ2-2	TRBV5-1	CASSLDGSTGELFF	TGCGCCAGCAGCTTGGATGGGTCCACCGGGGAGCTGTTTTTT
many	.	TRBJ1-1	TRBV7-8	CASTDGIYTEAFF	TGTGCCAGCACAGATGGGATTTACACTGAAGCTTTCTTT
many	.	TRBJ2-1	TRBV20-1	CSALEGSWYNEQFF	TGCAGTGCTCTGGAGGGGAGCTGGTACAATGAGCAGTTCTTC
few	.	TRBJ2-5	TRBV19	CASSGPVQETQYF	TGTGCCAGTAGCGGGCCGGTCCAAGAGACCCAGTACTTC
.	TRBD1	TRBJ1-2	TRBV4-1	CASSQGTGLYGYTF	TGCGCCAGCAGCCAGGGGACAGGTCTCTATGGCTACACCTTC
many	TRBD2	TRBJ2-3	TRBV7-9	CASSSNNGTSETDTQYF	TGTGCCAGCAGCAGCAATAACGGGACTAGCGAGACAGATACGCAGTATTTT
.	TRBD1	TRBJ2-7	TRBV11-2	CASSSQTGPYEQYF	TGTGCCAGCAGCTCCCAGACAGGGCCCTACGAGCAGTACTTC
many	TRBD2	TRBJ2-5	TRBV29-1	CSVDGLAGRQETQYF	TGCAGCGTCGACGGACTAGCGGGACGTCAAGAGACCCAGTACTTC
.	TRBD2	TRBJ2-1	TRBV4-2	CASSHDVSGSSYNEQFF	TGTGCCAGCAGCCACGATGTTAGCGGGAGCTCCTACAATGAGCAGTTCTTC
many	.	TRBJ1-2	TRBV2	CASSGALSGLVYGYTF	TGTGCCAGCAGCGGAGCCCTCTCAGGGTTGGTCTATGGCTACACCTTC
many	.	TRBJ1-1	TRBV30	CAWRWNRNTEAFF	TGTGCCTGGAGGTGGAACAGGAACACTGAAGCTTTCTTT
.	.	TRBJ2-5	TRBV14	CASSQDNLEETQYF	TGTGCCAGCAGCCAAGATAATCTAGAAGAGACCCAGTACTTC
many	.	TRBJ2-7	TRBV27	CASSNIGLTYEQYF	TGTGCCAGCAGTAATATAGGACTCACCTACGAGCAGTACTTC
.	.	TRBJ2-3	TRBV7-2	CASSLDLGVWGDTQYF	TGTGCCAGCAGCTTAGATTTGGGGGTTTGGGGAGATACGCAGTATTTT
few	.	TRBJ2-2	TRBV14	CASSQARGTGELFF	TGTGCCAGCAGCCAAGCCAGGGGTACCGGGGAGCTGTTTTTT
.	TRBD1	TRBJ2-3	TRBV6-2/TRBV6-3	CASSQQGHADTQYF	TGTGCCAGCAGCCAACAGGGGCATGCAGATACGCAGTATTTT
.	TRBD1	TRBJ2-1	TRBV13	CASSSSRDSYNEQFF	TGTGCCAGCAGCTCGAGTCGGGACAGCTACAATGAGCAGTTCTTC
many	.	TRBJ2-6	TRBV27	CASSRSGANVLTF	TGTGCCAGCAGCCGCTCTGGGGCCAACGTCCTGACTTTC
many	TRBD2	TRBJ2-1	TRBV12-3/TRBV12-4	CASSLGRTSGTEQFF	TGTGCCAGCAGTTTAGGGAGGACTAGCGGAACTGAGCAGTTCTTC
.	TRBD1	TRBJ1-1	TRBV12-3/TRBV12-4	CASSYLQGRNTEAFF	TGTGCCAGCAGTTACTTACAGGGGCGGAACACTGAAGCTTTCTTT
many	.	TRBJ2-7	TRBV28	CASSGGPGTSYEQYF	TGTGCCAGCAGTGGCGGACCGGGAACCTCCTACGAGCAGTACTTC
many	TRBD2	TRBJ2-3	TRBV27	CASSFGLAPATDTQYF	TGTGCCAGCAGTTTCGGACTAGCGCCAGCCACAGATACGCAGTATTTT
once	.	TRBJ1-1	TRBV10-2	CASSVSRSRNTEAFF	TGCGCCAGCAGTGTTTCCAGGTCGAGAAACACTGAAGCTTTCTTT
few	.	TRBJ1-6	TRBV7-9	CASTGGDYNSPLHF	TGTGCCAGCACCGGGGGGGACTATAATTCACCCCTCCACTTT
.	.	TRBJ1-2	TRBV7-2	CASSPLSLTARLLQNYGYTF	TGTGCCAGCAGCCCTTTATCCCTTACCGCTCGACTTCTTCAAAACTATGGCTACACCTTC
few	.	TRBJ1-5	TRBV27	CASSLLWGQPQHF	TGTGCCAGCAGTTTACTGTGGGGACAGCCCCAGCATTTT
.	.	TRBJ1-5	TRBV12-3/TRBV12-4	CASNRGHHHPQHF	TGTGCCAGCAACCGCGGACACCATCATCCCCAGCATTTT
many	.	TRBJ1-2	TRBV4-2	CASSHEQIFYGYTF	TGTGCCAGCAGCCATGAACAGATTTTCTATGGCTACACCTTC
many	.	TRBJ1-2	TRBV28	CASSPPGGLGYTF	TGTGCCAGCAGTCCCCCGGGAGGGTTGGGCTACACCTTC
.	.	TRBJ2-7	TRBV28	CASRLGELGLEYF	TGTGCCAGCAGATTAGGGGAATTAGGTTTGGAGTACTTC
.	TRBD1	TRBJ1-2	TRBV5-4	CASSSHQGQGYGYTF	TGTGCCAGCAGCTCCCATCAGGGACAGGGCTATGGCTACACCTTC
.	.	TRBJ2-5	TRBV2	CASSDGGHQETQYF	TGTGCCAGCAGTGACGGAGGTCATCAAGAGACCCAGTACTTC
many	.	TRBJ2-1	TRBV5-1	CASSLESQSSYNEQFF	TGCGCCAGCAGCTTGGAATCCCAGAGCTCCTACAATGAGCAGTTCTTC
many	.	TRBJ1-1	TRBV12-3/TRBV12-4	CASSPIGGARAFF	TGTGCCAGCAGCCCGATCGGCGGGGCTCGGGCTTTCTTT
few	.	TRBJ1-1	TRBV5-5	CASSFIGDTEAFF	TGTGCCAGCAGCTTTATTGGGGACACTGAAGCTTTCTTT
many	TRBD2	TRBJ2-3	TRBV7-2	CASSLSAGGGTDTQYF	TGTGCCAGCAGCTTATCGGCGGGAGGAGGCACAGATACGCAGTATTTT
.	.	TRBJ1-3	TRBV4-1	CASSHPQENRNTIYF	TGCGCCAGCAGCCATCCTCAGGAAAATCGAAACACCATATATTTT
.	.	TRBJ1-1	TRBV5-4	CASSLWDRRAEAFF	TGTGCCAGCAGCTTGTGGGACCGACGGGCTGAAGCTTTCTTT
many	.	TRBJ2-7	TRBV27	CASREGIRIDEQYF	TGTGCCAGCAGGGAGGGAATACGTATTGACGAGCAGTACTTC
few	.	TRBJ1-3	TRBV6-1	CASSGTALISGNTIYF	TGTGCCAGCAGTGGGACAGCGCTCATCTCTGGAAACACCATATATTTT
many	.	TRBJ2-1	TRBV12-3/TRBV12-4	CASSLSGSGRLRYNEQFF	TGTGCCAGCAGTTTATCGGGGAGCGGTCGCCTGCGGTACAATGAGCAGTTCTTC
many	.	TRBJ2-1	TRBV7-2	CASSLLINEQFF	TGTGCCAGCAGCTTACTAATAAATGAGCAGTTCTTC
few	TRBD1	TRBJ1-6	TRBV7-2	CASSEGQVPSPLHF	TGTGCCAGCAGCGAGGGACAGGTACCATCACCCCTCCACTTT
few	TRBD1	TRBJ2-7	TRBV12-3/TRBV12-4	CASSSGTGGRYEQYF	TGTGCCAGCAGTTCTGGGACAGGGGGTAGGTACGAGCAGTACTTC
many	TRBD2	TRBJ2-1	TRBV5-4	CASSLELAGVFNEQFF	TGTGCCAGCAGCTTGGAGCTTGCGGGAGTGTTCAATGAGCAGTTCTTC
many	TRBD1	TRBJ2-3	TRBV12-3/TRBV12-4	CASSWGQGHGTQYF	TGTGCCAGCAGTTGGGGACAGGGCCATGGAACGCAGTATTTT
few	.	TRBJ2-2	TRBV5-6	CASSLDGQWTGELFF	TGTGCCAGCAGCTTGGACGGACAATGGACCGGGGAGCTGTTTTTT
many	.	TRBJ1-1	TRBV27	CASRQASMNTEAFF	TGTGCCAGCAGGCAGGCCAGCATGAACACTGAAGCTTTCTTT
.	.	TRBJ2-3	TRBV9	CASSVGPEGTDTQYF	TGTGCCAGCAGCGTAGGTCCGGAGGGCACAGATACGCAGTATTTT
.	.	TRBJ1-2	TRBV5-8	CASKEGRHYGYTF	TGTGCCAGCAAAGAGGGTAGGCACTATGGCTACACCTTC